This T cell receptor (beta chain) was profiled in a study of identical twins. Study results and limitations: Fewer insertions were carried by abundant cord blood beta clonotypes, but none was seen in memory repertoires. Surplus twin overlap in beta out-of-frame sequences was less pronounced. Models underestimated TCR alpha sharing (out-of-frame) in monozygotic twins.

CDR1 is MNHEY and CDR2 is SVGAGI in the germline V gene. The CDR3 runs 15 residues. Trimming took 4 bases from V and 3 from J, leaving 12 bases between them. TCRdb processed the 5' RACE reads anew with MiXCR; each CDR3 protein has one entry. The profile shows some 460,000 distinct CDR3 sequences, 14% of them singletons. In this sample, this clonotype turned up a few times. What it binds is not known. A further study also used this sample, focusing on yellow fever vaccine responses in identical twins. That paper notes: Twin vaccine T cell responses reportedly seemed partly convergent, partly personalized.

This TCR came from a woman aged 18-29 years in good health. The chain combines TRBV6-5 with TRBJ2-2, with D tentatively TRBD1 (6 bases). The sequenced sample was CD4+ T cells sorted from blood. DNA for the CDR3: TGTGCCAGCAGTTTGACAGGCATATACACCGGGGAGCTGTTTTTT. The encoded protein is CASSLTGIYTGELFF.